This entry concerns a single T cell receptor (beta chain). Germline CDR1 MNHNY, CDR2 SVGAGI (reference sequence). Trimming took off 5 bases at V and 2 bases at J, with 16 bases between the two ends. The CDR3 is 15 amino acids. In the original processing: Quantification of nucleated cells was approximated via reference gene primer amplification. Assay: immunoSEQ multiplex PCR; the TCRdb copy retains only in-frame clones and omits some. V, J and clone size were drawn from that table, and D and trimming were deduced from the DNA. Among 95,000 to 150,000 clones listed, roughly 80% were seen once. The sample comes from a study of blood T cell repertoires in COVID-19. Study details: PBMCs, B-cell-depleted T cells, or T cells provided the cDNA or gDNA that made up the material.

The rearrangement joins TRBV6-6 to TRBJ2-7; tentatively, D is TRBD1 (5 bases). Sequenced material: peripheral blood. This TCR came from a human donor in a cohort sampled during active COVID-19. The CDR3 sequence is CASSRAGPRAYEQYF. As DNA, the CDR3 is TGTGCCAGCAGTCGAGCAGGGCCCCGCGCCTACGAGCAGTACTTC.